These 11 T cell receptor beta chains came from one sample sequenced in a study of T cell repertoires in cytomegalovirus infection (dated by TCRdb to the late 2010s). TCRdb lists the instrument as Illumina HiSeq 1500. TCRdb reran the public reads through fastp at Q25 and MiXCR, keeping productive beta chains. Entries are consolidated by CDR3 protein sequence, retaining the most common genes and DNA. In all, the sample holds approximately 150,000 distinct CDR3 sequences, and 15% to 20% of those were seen once. The top ten clones comprise approximately 18% of the sample. The sample was CD8+ T cells from PBMCs. These receptors were taken from a human donor in good health (CMV status not recorded). Some clones in this sample may be carry-over from other donors' samples.

This clonotype has only a few counts. This chain connects TRBV11-2 to TRBJ2-7, with TRBD2 matching 12 bases. CDR1 is SGHAT and CDR2 is FQNNGV in the germline V gene. This CDR3 spans 17 amino acids. V trimming: 1 base; J trimming: 5 bases; junction bases outside the gene matches: 9. CDR3 sequence (DNA): TGTGCCAGCAGCTTAGTCGGGCGCCCTAGCGGGAGGGACGAGCAGTACTTC. The encoded protein is CASSLVGRPSGRDEQYF.

In this sample, this clonotype turned up a few times. CDR3 in DNA: TGTGCCAGCACCCTCGGTCGGTCCTACAATGAGCAGTTCTTC. Amino acid sequence: CASTLGRSYNEQFF. This rearrangement joins TRBV12-3 or TRBV12-4 to TRBJ2-1; no definite D call. The CDR3 is made up of 14 amino acids. V shed 7 bases and J shed 1 base, with 11 bases lying between them.

This clonotype was counted between two and nine times. The chain combines TRBV28 with TRBJ2-7; 7 bases agree with TRBD1. The CDR3 totals 13 residues. The V gene's germline CDR1 is MDHEN and CDR2 SYDVKM. Trimming cost V 3 bases and J 7 bases; bases outside gene matches: 6. The CDR3 coding sequence is TGTGCCAGCAGTTTTTTGACAGGGTATGAGCAGTACTTC. It encodes CASSFLTGYEQYF.

This clonotype was observed at least ten times. The chain joins TRBV6-2 or TRBV6-3 to TRBJ2-3; tentatively, D is TRBD2 (6 bases). Trimming stripped 7 bases from V and 8 bases from J, with 22 bases between. The CDR3 is made up of 15 amino acids. Germline CDR1 is MNHEY and CDR2 is SVGEGT. CDR3 sequence (DNA): TGTGCCAGCAAATGGAGGGGACCCCCTGGGGGTACGCAGTATTTT. It yields the protein CASKWRGPPGGTQYF.

V is TRBV6-2 or TRBV6-3 and J is TRBJ2-5; D not resolved. Germline assignment: CDR1 MNHEY and CDR2 SVGEGT. V shed 2 bases and J shed 2 bases, with 15 bases lying between them. The CDR3 has 16 residues. The CDR3 sequence: CASSYGRSGRQETQYF. As DNA, the CDR3 is TGTGCCAGCAGTTACGGAAGGTCAGGACGACAAGAGACCCAGTACTTC.

This clonotype occurred many times. The V and J genes are TRBV11-3 and TRBJ2-2, with 7 positions matching TRBD1. The length of the CDR3 is 15 residues. V lost 5 bases to trimming and J lost 2 bases; unmatched junction nucleotides: 5. Per germline, CDR1 SGHNT and CDR2 YENEEA. The CDR3 region is CASSARQGNTGELFF. The DNA of the CDR3 is TGTGCCAGCAGCGCCCGACAGGGCAACACCGGGGAGCTGTTTTTT.

In its sample, this clonotype was seen many times. This chain's CDR3 is CASSLGLAGDYEQYF. CDR3 coding DNA: TGTGCCAGCAGCTTAGGACTAGCGGGAGACTACGAGCAGTACTTC. The rearrangement joins TRBV7-3 to TRBJ2-7; 13 nucleotides line up with TRBD2. This CDR3 is 15 amino acids long. The germline V gene encodes CDR1 SGHTA and CDR2 FQGTGA. J gave up 3 bases and V 2 bases, and 1 base lay outside the gene matches.

The chain recombines TRBV18 with TRBJ2-5, with D possibly called TRBD1 or TRBD2 (6 bases each). Trimming removed 3 bases at V and 5 bases at J, with 13 bases between. CDR1 is KGHSH and CDR2 is LQKENI in the germline V gene. The CDR3 spans 14 residues. CDR3 coding DNA: TGTGCCAGCTCACCGTTCGGGGGCGAGGAGACCCAGTACTTC. Its translation: CASSPFGGEETQYF.

This chain joins TRBV2 and TRBJ2-7, with TRBD2 matching 7 bases. Germline trimming cut 2 bases from V and 7 bases from J; bases unmatched to any gene: 8. This CDR3 has 14 residues. Germline V lookup: CDR1 SNHLY, CDR2 FYNNEI. CDR3 in amino acids: CASSERRENGEQYF. Here the CDR3 DNA reads TGTGCCAGCAGTGAAAGGCGGGAGAACGGTGAGCAGTACTTC.

This clonotype was found a few times. Here the CDR3 reads CASSLGQLNYNEQFF. CDR3 in DNA: TGTGCCAGCAGTTTGGGACAGTTAAACTACAATGAGCAGTTCTTC. This chain links TRBV28 with TRBJ2-1; 7 nucleotides agree with TRBD1. Germline trimming cut 3 bases from V and 3 bases from J; bases unmatched to any gene: 5. The CDR3 loop spans 15 amino acids. Germline assignment: CDR1 MDHEN and CDR2 SYDVKM. The complete variable domain, with remaining parts taken from reference TRBV28 and TRBJ2-1, reads DVKVTQSSRYLVKRTGEKVFLECVQDMDHENMFWYRQDPGLGLRLIYFSYDVKMKEKGDIPEGYSVSREKKERFSLILESASTNQTSMYLCASSLGQLNYNEQFFGPGTRLTVL.

This chain uses TRBV4-2 with TRBJ1-1; a possible D gene is TRBD1 (6 bases). Trimming left V 0 bases short and J 9 bases short, with 23 bases between. The CDR3 is 17 residues long. Germline CDR1 LGHNA, CDR2 YNFKEQ. CDR3 sequence (DNA): TGTGCCAGCAGCCAAGAATCTATTAGGCAGGGGACATCTAAAGCTTTCTTT. Its translation: CASSQESIRQGTSKAFF.